Each of the 10 T cell receptor beta chains below was sequenced from the same sample in a study of blood T cell repertoires in COVID-19. Sequencing was performed with immunoSEQ multiplex PCR; in TCRdb, only in-frame clones are kept and a portion is missing. Of under 95,000 clones in the sample, about 91% were seen once. Input material: peripheral blood. The source is a woman between 50 and 59 years old with acute or convalescent COVID-19.

V usage is TRBV29-1 and J usage is TRBJ1-4; D ambiguous. The CDR3 has 12 amino acids. Germline CDR1 and CDR2: SQVTM and ANQGSEA. Trimming pared 4 bases from V and 5 bases from J, leaving 8 bases between. CDR3 residues: CSVAQYNEKLFF. CDR3 bases: TGCAGCGTTGCCCAGTACAATGAAAAACTGTTTTTT.

There are many counts of this clone. This chain joins TRBV5-1 and TRBJ1-1; tentatively, D is TRBD1 (5 bases). Germline-derived CDR1 and CDR2 are SGHRS and YFSETQ. The CDR3 totals 14 residues. Trimming pared 4 bases from V and 8 bases from J, leaving 18 bases between. CDR3 sequence: CASSPERGLAEAFF. Written as DNA, the CDR3 is TGCGCCAGCAGCCCAGAACGGGGGTTGGCAGAAGCTTTCTTT.

This clone has only one observation. The junction shows a germline mismatch at one end, possibly a read error. The rearrangement uses TRBV7-7 and TRBJ2-2, with D perhaps TRBD2 (5 bases). Germline V CDR1 and CDR2: SSHAT, FNYEAQ (reference sequence). CDR3 length: 17 residues. As DNA, the CDR3 is TGTGCTAGCAGCCCAAGCGGACTTTGGCTGAACACCGGGGAGCTGTTTTTT. Translation gives CASSPSGLWLNTGELFF.

The genes are TRBV4-1 and TRBJ1-2; no firm D call. CDR3 length: 13 amino acids. V lost 0 bases, J lost 2 bases, and 4 bases lay in between. Germline values: CDR1 MGHRA, CDR2 YSYEKL. The CDR3 DNA follows: TGCGCCAGCAGCCAAGACTTAAACTATGGCTACACCTTC. Translated: CASSQDLNYGYTF.

The V and J genes are TRBV28 and TRBJ1-2; no reliable D call. This CDR3 has 13 amino acids. Looked up from germline, CDR1 is MDHEN and CDR2 is SYDVKM. V gave up 6 bases and J gave up 4 bases, with 12 bases separating them. The CDR3 bases are TGTGCCAGCAGCCCTTCACTTGGCTATGGCTACACCTTC. It is translated as CASSPSLGYGYTF.

V usage is TRBV7-9 and J usage is TRBJ1-6; D unresolved. Germline values: CDR1 SEHNR, CDR2 FQNEAQ (reference sequence). This CDR3 is 15 amino acids long. Trimming pared 5 bases from V and 7 bases from J, leaving 15 bases between. CDR3 loop: CASSPGVVPNSPLHF. In DNA form, the CDR3 reads TGTGCCAGCAGCCCGGGAGTTGTTCCAAATTCACCCCTCCACTTT.

The genes are TRBV6-1 and TRBJ1-6; 11 bases line up with TRBD1. This CDR3 is 15 amino acids long. Germline trimming cut 3 bases from V and 10 bases from J; bases unmatched to any gene: 5. The germline V gene encodes CDR1 MNHNS and CDR2 SASEGT. The CDR3 DNA is TGTGCCAGCAGTGACAACAGGGACAGGGGGTCACCCCTCCACTTT. Amino acids: CASSDNRDRGSPLHF.

This chain uses TRBV7-2 with TRBJ1-2; D remains ambiguous. The CDR3 is 12 residues long. The germline V and J ends were trimmed by 5 bases and 4 bases, with 8 bases remaining between them. CDR1 and CDR2 from the germline V gene are SGHTA and FQGNSA. The CDR3 loop reads CASSPDIYGYTF. The CDR3 nucleotides are TGTGCCAGCAGCCCCGACATCTATGGCTACACCTTC.

The V call is TRBV2, the J call TRBJ2-2; 8 bases line up with TRBD2. V trimming: 3 bases; J trimming: 7 bases; junction bases outside the gene matches: 7. Germline values: CDR1 SNHLY, CDR2 FYNNEI. The CDR3 sequence is 15 residues long. The CDR3 DNA follows: TGTGCCAGCAGTGAGGAGCTAGCGGGCAGCGGGGAGCTGTTTTTT. Protein product: CASSEELAGSGELFF.

The rearrangement links TRBV19 to TRBJ2-6; TRBD2 is a possible D gene (6 bases). V was pared by 3 bases and J by 4 bases, with 16 bases between. Germline assignment: CDR1 LNHDA and CDR2 SQIVND (reference sequence). The CDR3 consists of 17 residues. CDR3 amino acids: CASSILRGGTGANVLTF. As DNA, the CDR3 is TGTGCCAGTAGTATTTTGAGGGGCGGGACCGGGGCCAACGTCCTGACTTTC.